Given below is one T cell receptor (beta chain) in context. There is no known antigen for this receptor. No base qualities exist here, and no much larger clone lies one base off it. The cohort comprised several hundred healthy bone marrow donors. At the time of sampling, every cohort member was nominally healthy, though immune exposures that went unrecorded were likely present. The donor tested CMV seropositive, placing the donor among the 289 seropositive members of the cohort. A peripheral blood sample was provided by each donor, and peripheral blood mononuclear cells were used for TCR beta sequencing. Genomic DNA extraction from the blood cell samples was performed with the Qiagen DNeasy Blood Extraction Kit. This sample was taken from a study of cytomegalovirus exposure and HLA in healthy donors (dated by TCRdb to about 2017). Regarding the research as a whole: In an earlier analysis of roughly 500 of the donors, 250 to 350 Gb of sequence data and 120 million or so unique TCR beta sequences from 150 million to 200 million T cells were reported. An early release covering roughly 640 HLA-typed donors comprised approximately 290 gigabases of sequencing data and 85 million to 100 million unique TCR sequences. Of the approximately 370 genotyped donors, approximately 80% were placed in the genetic ancestry cluster associated with self-reported Caucasian donors. The study was designed to test whether signatures of past pathogen exposure could be identified by cataloging public T cell receptors. The study profiled the T cell repertoires of hundreds of subjects by immunosequencing and related them to cytomegalovirus serostatus. In addition to the first cohort of 650 to 800 subjects, a separate validation cohort of 100 to 150 different subjects was used. High-throughput TCR immunosequencing, statistical association of individual TCRs with disease status, and machine learning were combined to predict cytomegalovirus infection status. To study patterns of TCR occurrence, a later analysis re-analyzed previously published TCR beta repertoires from around 670 donors and added high-resolution HLA genotyping. Rather than using new phenotypic data, the later analysis identified candidate immune exposures from TCR beta sequences and from how often those sequences occurred across donors. In an earlier analysis of around 540 of the donors, high-throughput TCR beta sequencing was used to judge whether each TCR beta V gene segment behaved as functional or pseudogenic. Donor age, sex, ethnicity and CMV serostatus were compiled alongside the repertoire data. In a later genetic analysis, genome-wide SNP genotypes for about 65% of the 666 donors were used, and that subset was treated as a discovery cohort. All discovery cohort repertoires had been generated using a single sequencing platform. HLA typing included class I and class II loci at four-digit resolution. Typing coverage differed by locus: A, B, C, DRB1 and DQB1 were typed in about 620-630 donors, DQA1 in about 510, DPA1 in around 600, and DPB1 in approximately 450. Because of strong linkage in the cohort, five DR-DQ haplotypes were treated as single units for association and clustering. Among some 400 genotyped donors of the cohort, an average of approximately 240,000 unique TCR beta nucleotide sequences was sequenced per donor, of which about 19% were non-productive.

CDR1 is given as MNHEY and CDR2 as SVGAGI, both from the germline V gene. The CDR3 sequence holds 15 residues, the cysteine and phenylalanine included. Here the CDR3 DNA is all that survives: 45 bases in frame from base 1. Trimming at the junction amounts to 6 bases on V and 0 bases on J, and the germline ends lie 12 bases apart. Library creation used the immunoSEQ multiplex PCR assay. For the multiplex PCR, a mixture combining 60 forward primers for TCR Vbeta segments and 13 reverse primers for TCR Jbeta segments was used. A multiplex PCR assay on genomic DNA amplified the CDR3 region of rearranged TCR beta genes. The Illumina HiSeq System was used to sequence the amplified TCR beta libraries as 87-base-pair reads. Concerning the study's data processing: A later analysis tallied roughly 76 million unique TCR beta chains across the 666 repertoires, and some 10 million of those chains were shared by two or more donors. Raw reads were error-corrected and collapsed into unique sequences by a nearest-neighbor algorithm in which closely related sequences were merged to remove PCR and sequencing errors. CDR3 sequences were aligned to IMGT reference sequences to assign V, D and J gene segments. For a sequence to be retained, a match of at least six nucleotides was required to both a V gene segment and a J gene segment. A rearrangement counted as productive if the CDR3 had no stop codons and remained in frame with V and J, and every other rearrangement counted as non-productive. Following IMGT convention, CDR3 was defined as the stretch from the second conserved V-encoded cysteine to the conserved J-encoded phenylalanine. The earlier analysis of about 560 of the donors excluded any sequence lacking an unambiguous match to a single V gene segment. In an earlier analysis of 587 of the donors, V segments were called functional above 56.7% productive rearrangements and were called segregating when the between-donor standard deviation exceeded 5%. To diagnose cytomegalovirus status from the catalog of TCR beta chain sequences, a statistical classification framework was built. V and J gene assignment, in a later analysis, came from comparing TCR nucleotide sequences with IMGT/GENE-DB human TR gene sequences. The TCRdist pipeline was used in a later analysis to assign CDR3 sequences and most-parsimonious VDJ recombination scenarios. In a later analysis, each TCR beta chain was defined by its CDR3 amino acid sequence together with its V-gene family, and reads without a unique V-gene family were excluded. As a way to deal with suspected cross-contamination and a sequencing artifact, a later analysis dropped 450 to 600 nucleotide sequences that were highly shared and had low generation probability. In a later analysis, a clonal expansion index was calculated for each public chain from normalized within-repertoire ranks of inferred template counts. A later analysis computed generation probabilities with a VDJ recombination model fitted to out-of-frame rearrangements, and checked the results against IGoR. In a later analysis, TCR-TCR, TCR-HLA and TCR-CMV co-occurrence was scored with hypergeometric tests, and a repertoire-size bias correction was applied to TCR pairs. A later analysis estimated false discovery rates by permuting HLA or CMV assignments 20 times. A later analysis grouped co-occurring TCRs with DBSCAN, adding TCRdist sequence similarity when clustering within HLA-allele-positive subsets. Co-occurrence clustering excluded repertoires with fewer than 30,000 or more than 120,000 public chains, plus five with anomalous nucleotide sharing. TCRdb re-hosts the immuneACCESS table, in-frame sequences only. Its copies lack some clones; in the studies checked, an unresolved V gene accounts for under half of them, and the cause for the rest is not known. V and J calls and clone size are those listed in that table; D and trimming were worked out from the DNA. Recorded for this sample are around 250,000 clones; over 70% of them occurred a single time. Roughly 7.4% of the sample rests with the top ten.

Study-wide conclusions, independent of this receptor: In the study, around 150 TCR beta chains were listed as associated with cytomegalovirus. Because HLA typing was missing for some donors at each locus, association tests included only the typed subset. At a false discovery rate of 0.05, a later analysis linked about 16,000 TCR beta sequences to specific HLA alleles. An association between a missense DCLRE1C variant and V-gene and J-gene trimming of TCR beta chains was found in a later genetic analysis and replicated in an independent cohort. Correlated functional status among segregating V segments might reflect linkage disequilibrium, but an unknown experimental factor could not be ruled out. Cytomegalovirus status was reported to be diagnosed by the classifier with high specificity and sensitivity in both the original and validation cohorts. In a later analysis, HLA-associated TCR beta chains showed more clonal expansion and lower generation probabilities than non-associated chains that were equally common. Because the 87-base-pair reads could not distinguish some IMGT-functional V segments, including TRBV6-2 and TRBV6-3, those segments were excluded. In vitro tests confirmed that a few of the cytomegalovirus-associated TCR beta chains recognize cytomegalovirus antigens. A further reported finding was that TCR beta sequences accurately predicted the HLA-A and HLA-B alleles for most subjects in the first cohort. Presence/absence analyses assumed roughly uniform sequencing depth across donors, an assumption that may not hold. Strong co-occurrence of HLA alleles, especially DR and DQ, made assigning TCR associations to individual alleles difficult. Several of the top co-occurrence clusters appeared to be linked to parvovirus B19, influenza, CMV and Epstein-Barr virus, according to a later analysis. In an earlier analysis of a few hundred of the donors, most TCR beta V segments were observed in productive rearrangements about 87% or about 30% of the time, broadly matching IMGT annotations. A later analysis found that TCR association rates varied across HLA loci, with DRB1 alleles showing the most associated TCRs and HLA-C alleles the fewest. The only immune exposure information available for the cohort was CMV serostatus. According to the authors, the approach could potentially be generalized to other disease states and immunological phenotypes. In a later genetic analysis, fewer N-insertions in productive TCRs were reported among donors in an Asian-associated ancestry cluster than the roughly 700-donor mean. Most TCR sequences were observed very rarely across donors, whereas some public TCRs were present in many individuals. Some 16 rarely observed V segments, including chromosome 9 orphons, were excluded from the earlier analysis of a few hundred of the donors because counts were too low. The sequencing pipeline was judged likely to have produced a cluster of highly shared sequence variants as a technical artifact. In this cohort, only TCR beta chains were sequenced, and detectable features were limited by the absence of alpha or paired-chain data. According to a later analysis, most CMV-associated TCR beta chains appeared to be HLA-restricted, and the HLA associations seemed to be driven largely by CMV exposure.

This sequence uses TRBV6-5 and TRBJ1-3; TRBD1 is perhaps the D gene, given 6 matching bases. This clonotype originated in a woman in her sixties or seventies in good health and CMV-seropositive. Sequenced sample: PBMCs. The CDR3 in this case is CASRKGVNSGNTIYF. The sequenced DNA is TGTGCCAGCAGAAAGGGGGTAAACTCTGGAAACACCATATATTTT.